This entry concerns a single T cell receptor (beta chain). The sample comes from a study of blood T cell repertoires in COVID-19. In the study overall: PBMCs, B-cell-depleted T cells, or T cells provided the cDNA or gDNA that made up the material.

Original analysis: Scientists estimated how many nucleated cells there were by amplifying reference gene primers. Generated by immunoSEQ multiplex PCR, the TCRdb table keeps only in-frame clones and is missing some. The DNA was the basis for D and trimming; V, J and clone size are from that table. The table has 410,000 or so clones, around 89% seen once. Germline V CDR1 and CDR2: ENHRY, SYGVKD. This CDR3 has 15 residues. V was clipped by 0 bases and J by 3 bases, with 11 bases between them. This receptor was obtained from a woman between 40 and 55 years old with COVID-19, enrolled during active disease. Sequencing used peripheral blood. J is TRBJ1-1 and V is TRBV10-3; no firm D call. In DNA, the CDR3 is TGTGCCATCAGTGAGTCGAAACAGCTTCACACTGAAGCTTTCTTT. Translating it yields CAISESKQLHTEAFF.